These 21 T cell receptor beta chains share one sample of origin, sequenced in a study of spatial heterogeneity in lung cancer. The time point: sample taken at primary tumor resection. No antigen has been identified for these receptors. TCRdb reprocessed the 5' RACE reads via MiXCR and lists one record per CDR3 protein. The sample has roughly 15,000 distinct CDR3 sequences, 6.5% to 8% seen once. Study-level findings and limits: Mutation tallies in tumors tracked expanded intratumoral alpha and beta TCR counts.

This material consisted of lung tumor tissue, taken at surgery. These receptors were obtained from a male donor with early-stage non-small cell lung cancer.

This clonotype is deemed medium-sized. This chain joins TRBV10-1 and TRBJ2-2; perhaps D is TRBD1 or TRBD2 (5 bases each). Germline V CDR1 and CDR2: WNHNN, SYGVQD (reference sequence). The V end lost 7 bases, the J end lost 6 bases, and 15 bases lay between the germline ends. The CDR3 has 14 residues. CDR3 nucleotide sequence: TGCGCCAGCAAGGCGGACCGGGGCCCCGGGGAGCTGTTTTTT. It codes for CASKADRGPGELFF.

This clonotype is categorized as medium-sized. The V call is TRBV7-2, the J call TRBJ2-3; tentatively, D is TRBD2 (6 bases). Germline V gene data show CDR1 as SGHTA and CDR2 as FQGNSA. The V and J ends lost 11 bases and 1 base respectively, with 13 bases between them. The CDR3 consists of 13 residues. The CDR3 here is CASKWGGTDTQYF. DNA of the CDR3: TGTGCCTCAAAATGGGGGGGCACAGATACGCAGTATTTT.

This clonotype counts as medium-sized. This chain joins TRBV6-5 and TRBJ1-3; no firm D call. Per the germline V gene, CDR1 is MNHEY and CDR2 is SVGAGI. The CDR3 extends over 16 amino acids. The ends were cut back, 0 bases at V and 2 bases at J, with 11 bases in the middle. The CDR3 loop is CASSYSPVSAGNTIYF. CDR3 in DNA: TGTGCCAGCAGTTACTCGCCCGTTTCGGCTGGAAACACCATATATTTT.

The chain has TRBV6-1 and TRBJ2-5, with 7 nucleotides matching TRBD2. The CDR3 runs 15 residues. V lost 5 bases, J lost 0 bases, and 6 bases stayed unmatched. Germline V lookup: CDR1 MNHNS, CDR2 SASEGT. The CDR3 sequence is CASSIPGRHQETQYF. The CDR3 DNA sequence: TGTGCCAGCAGTATCCCCGGGAGGCACCAAGAGACCCAGTACTTC.

This clonotype was seen at least ten times. CDR3 sequence (DNA): TGCAGTGCTAGAGGTACAAGCGGGAGGGGAGACAATGAGCAGTTCTTC. Its protein product is CSARGTSGRGDNEQFF. The J gene is TRBJ2-1, the V gene TRBV20-1; 10 bases align to TRBD2. Unmatched junction bases numbered 8, after V lost 1 base and J lost 5 bases. The length of the CDR3 is 16 residues. Germline assignment: CDR1 DFQATT and CDR2 SNEGSKA (reference sequence).

CDR3 region: CSVVFSGNTIYF. The CDR3 DNA follows: TGCAGCGTTGTATTCTCTGGAAACACCATATATTTT. The V and J genes are TRBV29-1 and TRBJ1-3; D is unresolved. V dropped 4 bases and J dropped 0 bases, with 4 bases sitting between them. This CDR3 contains 12 residues. Per germline, CDR1 SQVTM and CDR2 ANQGSEA.

By frequency in the sample, this clonotype is medium-sized. V is TRBV11-2 and J is TRBJ2-5; 12 bases are shared with TRBD2. Germline loops: CDR1 SGHAT, CDR2 FQNNGV. The V gene end was trimmed by 1 base and the J gene end by 3 bases; junction bases not matched to a gene: 3. The CDR3 has 16 amino acids. The CDR3 spells CASSLGLAGEEETQYF. Here the CDR3 DNA reads TGTGCCAGCAGCTTAGGACTAGCGGGAGAGGAAGAGACCCAGTACTTC.

This clonotype was recorded a few times. J is TRBJ2-1 and V is TRBV18; D unclear. The CDR3 totals 14 residues. V lost 1 base and J 6 bases, leaving 10 bases between the germline ends. Germline CDR1 and CDR2: KGHSH and LQKENI. The DNA of the CDR3 is TGTGCCAGCTCACCACAGTTAAGCGTCAATGAGCAGTTCTTC. It is translated as CASSPQLSVNEQFF.

The rearrangement joins TRBV7-9 to TRBJ2-5; perhaps TRBD1 as D (6 bases). V was clipped by 1 base and J by 5 bases, with 17 bases between them. Germline V gives CDR1 SEHNR, CDR2 FQNEAQ (reference sequence). The CDR3 is 16 residues long. As DNA, the CDR3 is TGTGCCAGCAGCTTAGAAGGGACACCCCACCGGGAGACCCAGTACTTC. Translated: CASSLEGTPHRETQYF.

The V and J genes are TRBV2 and TRBJ1-1; TRBD1 aligns across 8 bases. The CDR3 covers 15 residues. The germline V gene encodes CDR1 SNHLY and CDR2 FYNNEI. J was trimmed by 5 bases and V by 4 bases; bases with no gene match: 9. In DNA, the CDR3 is TGTGCCAGCAGTGCGCAGGGGGCGAGGGGGACTGAAGCTTTCTTT. Translated: CASSAQGARGTEAFF.

This clonotype appeared many times. The chain uses TRBV20-1 and TRBJ2-5, with D tentatively TRBD2 (5 bases). The ends were cut back, 0 bases at V and 1 base at J, with 12 bases in the middle. Germline V gives CDR1 DFQATT, CDR2 SNEGSKA (reference sequence). This CDR3 comprises 15 residues. The CDR3 DNA reads as TGCAGTGCTAGAGACACCGGGGTCCCCCAAGAGACCCAGTACTTC. Amino acids: CSARDTGVPQETQYF.

This chain uses TRBV5-1 with TRBJ2-1, with TRBD1 matching 7 bases. In germline, CDR1 is SGHRS, CDR2 YFSETQ. The V segment lost 6 bases and the J segment 5 bases; nucleotides outside the gene matches: 8. The CDR3 spans 14 residues. The CDR3, as DNA: TGCGCCAGCAAGTCGGGACAGCGGAACAATGAGCAGTTCTTC. Amino acid sequence: CASKSGQRNNEQFF.

Within the sample, this clonotype is medium-sized. The chain carries TRBV5-1 and TRBJ1-1; no definite D call. CDR3 length: 14 residues. Trimming left V 1 base short and J 0 bases short, with 7 bases between. The germline V gene encodes CDR1 SGHRS and CDR2 YFSETQ. CDR3 residues: CASSLTEMNTEAFF. CDR3 nucleotides: TGCGCCAGCAGCTTGACAGAAATGAACACTGAAGCTTTCTTT.

By share of the sample, this clonotype is medium-sized. The chain joins TRBV20-1 to TRBJ1-2; D unresolved. The V end lost 0 bases, the J end lost 7 bases, and 6 bases lay between the germline ends. Germline CDR1 DFQATT, CDR2 SNEGSKA (reference sequence). The CDR3 is 11 residues long. CDR3 DNA: TGCAGTGCTAGAGATAATCTTGGCTACACCTTC. Protein sequence: CSARDNLGYTF.

This clonotype was detected ten times or more. The rearrangement links TRBV7-2 to TRBJ2-2; the D gene is possibly TRBD2 (5 bases). With 3 bases removed from V and 11 bases from J, the gap between germline ends came to 16 bases. Germline lookup yields CDR1 SGHTA and CDR2 FQGNSA. The CDR3 has 14 residues. CDR3 in amino acids: CASSFLGSTYELFF. CDR3 bases: TGTGCCAGCAGCTTTCTGGGGAGCACCTATGAGCTGTTTTTT.

This clonotype occurred many times. The genes are TRBV20-1 and TRBJ2-2; D uncertain. Germline CDR1 DFQATT, CDR2 SNEGSKA (reference sequence). The V gene lost 2 bases and the J gene lost 1 base, with 11 bases spanning the gap. This CDR3 region has 15 residues. The CDR3 loop reads CSARFSPLNTGELFF. The CDR3 coding sequence is TGCAGTGCTAGATTTTCGCCGTTGAACACCGGGGAGCTGTTTTTT.

This clonotype was seen at least ten times. The chain carries TRBV10-1 and TRBJ2-1; 11 bases match TRBD1. Trimming cost V 2 bases and J 7 bases; bases outside gene matches: 7. Per germline, CDR1 WNHNN and CDR2 SYGVQD (reference sequence). CDR3 size: 16 residues. CDR3 sequence: CASSERDWDRGNEQFF. CDR3 coding DNA: TGCGCCAGCAGTGAGAGAGATTGGGACAGGGGGAATGAGCAGTTCTTC.

This clonotype was picked up many times. The rearrangement links TRBV5-6 to TRBJ2-2; D not certain. CDR1 and CDR2 from the germline V gene are SGHDT and YYEEEE. This CDR3 spans 13 amino acids. V dropped 7 bases and J dropped 2 bases, with 9 bases sitting between them. CDR3 DNA: TGTGCCAGCTCCGGGCCTAACACCGGGGAGCTGTTTTTT. This codes for CASSGPNTGELFF. Supplemented by reference TRBV5-6 and TRBJ2-2, the full variable domain reads DAGVTQSPTHLIKTRGQQVTLRCSPKSGHDTVSWYQQALGQGPQFIFQYYEEEERQRGNFPDRFSGHQFPNYSSELNVNALLLGDSALYLCASSGPNTGELFFGEGSRLTVL.

This clonotype has more than one count but fewer than ten. V is TRBV20-1 and J is TRBJ1-2; D gene uncertain. Trimming cost V 1 base and J 1 base, with 10 bases left between them. The germline V gene has CDR1 DFQATT and CDR2 SNEGSKA (reference sequence). CDR3 size: 14 residues. The CDR3 is CSARVPGDNYGYTF. The CDR3 nucleotides read TGCAGTGCTAGAGTACCAGGAGATAACTATGGCTACACCTTC.

Ten or more counts support this clonotype. The chain carries TRBV29-1 and TRBJ2-1, with a possible D match to TRBD2 (6 bases). The CDR3 contains 16 residues. Per the germline V gene, CDR1 is SQVTM and CDR2 is ANQGSEA. V was pared by 0 bases and J by 4 bases, with 16 bases between. CDR3 sequence reads: CSVEDPLGGWYNEQFF. The CDR3 DNA follows: TGCAGCGTTGAAGACCCGTTGGGGGGATGGTACAATGAGCAGTTCTTC.

This clonotype was picked up many times. The CDR3: CASTTLKNPNTDTQYF. The CDR3 DNA reads TGTGCCAGCACTACCTTGAAAAACCCGAACACAGATACGCAGTATTTT. The V call is TRBV12-3 or TRBV12-4, the J call TRBJ2-3; unclear D gene. V was shortened by 7 bases and J by 2 bases, with 19 bases between the two germline ends. This CDR3 is 16 amino acids long.